These T cell receptor beta chains were read from a single sample in a study of T cells expressing NK-cell markers. TCRdb re-called the 5' RACE reads, yielding one record per CDR3 amino acid sequence without DNA. This table lists approximately 380,000 distinct CDR3 sequences. The sequencing sample was made of blood T cells: a sorted CD56 or NKG2C T cell subset, CD4+ or CD8+ T cells, or bulk PBMC T cells (not recorded which). These receptors all stem from a man aged 18-75 years in good health. The CDR3 runs from the conserved cysteine through the conserved F or W.

v_gene: TRBV7-9
j_gene: TRBJ1-4
CDR3aa: CASSSTGVGEKLFF

v_gene: TRBV12-5
j_gene: TRBJ2-3
CDR3aa: CASGLGTSAIEDTQYF

v_gene: TRBV28
j_gene: TRBJ1-4
CDR3aa: CASSRGGRDEKLFF

v_gene: TRBV12-3/TRBV12-4
j_gene: TRBJ1-2
CDR3aa: CASSFRDTGLIF

v_gene: TRBV5-6
j_gene: TRBJ2-5
CDR3aa: CASRLMTGVGETQYF

v_gene: TRBV11-2
j_gene: TRBJ2-7
CDR3aa: CASSLGGTGTAPVQGEYF

v_gene: TRBV20-1
j_gene: TRBJ2-1
CDR3aa: CSARDLLAGVNNEQFF

v_gene: TRBV9
j_gene: TRBJ1-5
CDR3aa: CASSLDGINQPQHF

v_gene: TRBV7-2
j_gene: TRBJ2-5
CDR3aa: CASSPMLVSQETQYF

v_gene: TRBV11-2
j_gene: TRBJ1-6
CDR3aa: CASSLGGAWLPLHF

v_gene: TRBV6-5
j_gene: TRBJ2-1
CDR3aa: CASSYSPLAGGRRNEQFF

v_gene: TRBV6-4
j_gene: TRBJ2-7
CDR3aa: CASSDGRQTYEQYF

v_gene: TRBV6-4
j_gene: TRBJ2-3
CDR3aa: CASSYERGPTDTQYF

v_gene: TRBV3-1
j_gene: TRBJ2-2
CDR3aa: CASRKTSGGAGGELFF

v_gene: TRBV2
j_gene: TRBJ1-1
CDR3aa: CASHRDREANTEAFF

v_gene: TRBV7-9
j_gene: TRBJ1-2
CDR3aa: CASSFADREMSYTF

v_gene: TRBV7-2
j_gene: TRBJ2-2
CDR3aa: CAISAGLMGTGELFF

v_gene: TRBV5-6
j_gene: TRBJ2-1
CDR3aa: CASGRWAGGIHNEQFF

v_gene: TRBV29-1
j_gene: TRBJ2-7
CDR3aa: CSVLSESSYEQYF

v_gene: TRBV28
j_gene: TRBJ2-3
CDR3aa: CASSLRGAGKDTQYF

v_gene: TRBV24-1
j_gene: TRBJ2-3
CDR3aa: CATSQGLAGDTQYF

v_gene: TRBV6-1
j_gene: TRBJ2-3
CDR3aa: CASITTSGGSDTQYF

v_gene: TRBV7-8
j_gene: TRBJ2-1
CDR3aa: CASSNAGTSRYEQFF

v_gene: TRBV5-5
j_gene: TRBJ1-6
CDR3aa: CASSSRDRVWSPLHF

v_gene: TRBV5-1
j_gene: TRBJ2-2
CDR3aa: CASSLGGQGAAGTGELFF

v_gene: TRBV6-5
j_gene: TRBJ2-7
CDR3aa: CASSYGSLPPQLEQYF

v_gene: TRBV11-1
j_gene: TRBJ2-4
CDR3aa: CASSSPTKTKNIQYF

v_gene: TRBV5-6
j_gene: TRBJ1-2
CDR3aa: CASSAWDRTNYGYTF

v_gene: TRBV18
j_gene: TRBJ2-7
CDR3aa: CASSPRAERVSSRNEQYF

v_gene: TRBV28
j_gene: TRBJ1-1
CDR3aa: CASNPPGLRAAFF

v_gene: TRBV7-3
j_gene: TRBJ2-1
CDR3aa: CASSPPAGRDYNEQFF

v_gene: TRBV6-1
j_gene: TRBJ2-3
CDR3aa: CASSVYAGTRTDTQYF

v_gene: TRBV11-2
j_gene: TRBJ2-3
CDR3aa: CASSLGPDQRGTRTDTQYF

v_gene: TRBV19
j_gene: TRBJ1-1
CDR3aa: CASSARDRGRPNTEAFF

v_gene: TRBV18
j_gene: TRBJ2-2
CDR3aa: CASLDSAMNTGELFF

v_gene: TRBV12-3/TRBV12-4
j_gene: TRBJ1-6
CDR3aa: CASRERGQADSPLHF

v_gene: TRBV6-1
j_gene: TRBJ2-6
CDR3aa: CASSEGGSGANVLTF

v_gene: TRBV7-2
j_gene: TRBJ2-1
CDR3aa: CASSPRDTNNEQFF

v_gene: TRBV9
j_gene: TRBJ2-2
CDR3aa: CASSVEMGLGELFF

v_gene: TRBV12-3/TRBV12-4
j_gene: TRBJ2-2
CDR3aa: CASRRTGGTTGELFF

v_gene: TRBV7-2
j_gene: TRBJ2-1
CDR3aa: CASSFEGFRHNEQFF

v_gene: TRBV18
j_gene: TRBJ2-5
CDR3aa: CASSPHPGQQETQYF

v_gene: TRBV6-1
j_gene: TRBJ2-5
CDR3aa: CASSEARRGGRETQYF

v_gene: TRBV20-1
j_gene: TRBJ1-4
CDR3aa: CSATDGRNEKLFF

v_gene: TRBV20-1
j_gene: TRBJ1-5
CDR3aa: CSARWSRRNSNQPQHF

v_gene: TRBV7-2
j_gene: TRBJ2-1
CDR3aa: CASSPRGLGQFF

v_gene: TRBV28
j_gene: TRBJ2-7
CDR3aa: CASSLWQGGSYEQYF

v_gene: TRBV11-1
j_gene: TRBJ2-7
CDR3aa: CASSLKSGEQYF